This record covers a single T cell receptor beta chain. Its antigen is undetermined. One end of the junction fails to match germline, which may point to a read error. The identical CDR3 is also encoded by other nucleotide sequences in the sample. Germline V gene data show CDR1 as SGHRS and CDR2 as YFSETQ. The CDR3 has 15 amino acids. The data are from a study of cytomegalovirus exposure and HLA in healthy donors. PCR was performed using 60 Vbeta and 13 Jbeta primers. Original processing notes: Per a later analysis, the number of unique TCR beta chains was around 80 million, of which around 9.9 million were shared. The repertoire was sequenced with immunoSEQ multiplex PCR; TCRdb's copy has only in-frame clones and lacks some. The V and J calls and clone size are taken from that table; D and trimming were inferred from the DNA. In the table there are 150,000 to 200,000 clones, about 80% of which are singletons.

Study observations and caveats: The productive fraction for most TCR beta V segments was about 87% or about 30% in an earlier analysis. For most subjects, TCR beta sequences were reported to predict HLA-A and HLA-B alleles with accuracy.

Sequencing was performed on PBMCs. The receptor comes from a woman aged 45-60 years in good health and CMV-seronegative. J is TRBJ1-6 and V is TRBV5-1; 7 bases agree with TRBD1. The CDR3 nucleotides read TGCGCCAGCAGCTTGGTTGACAGGGATAATTCCCCCCTCCACTTT. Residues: CASSLVDRDNSPLHF.